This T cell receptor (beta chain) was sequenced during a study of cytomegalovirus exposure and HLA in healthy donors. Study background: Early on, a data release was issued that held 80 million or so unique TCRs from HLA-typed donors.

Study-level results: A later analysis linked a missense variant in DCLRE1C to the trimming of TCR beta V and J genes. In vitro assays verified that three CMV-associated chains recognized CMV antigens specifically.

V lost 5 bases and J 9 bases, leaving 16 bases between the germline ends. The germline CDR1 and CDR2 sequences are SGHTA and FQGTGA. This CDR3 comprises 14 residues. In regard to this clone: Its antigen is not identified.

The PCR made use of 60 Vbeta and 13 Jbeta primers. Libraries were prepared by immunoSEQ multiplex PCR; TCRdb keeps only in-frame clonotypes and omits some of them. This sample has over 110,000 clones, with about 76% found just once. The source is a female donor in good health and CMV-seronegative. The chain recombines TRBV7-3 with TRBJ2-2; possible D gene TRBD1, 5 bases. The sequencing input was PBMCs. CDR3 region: CASSPAGADRELFF. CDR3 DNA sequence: TGTGCCAGCAGCCCAGCTGGGGCGGACCGGGAGCTGTTTTTT.